Sequencing of this T cell receptor beta chain was carried out in a study of T cell responses to AZD1222 COVID-19 vaccine. Study results and limitations: The number of AZD1222 recipients seropositive at baseline was only five to seven.

The CDR3 covers 11 residues. Per germline, CDR1 DFQATT and CDR2 SNEGSKA (reference sequence). The ends were cut back, 1 base at V and 6 bases at J, with 4 bases in the middle. TCRdb's copy holds only in-frame clones and misses some; the assay was immunoSEQ multiplex PCR. The table has 100,000 or so clones, approximately 90% seen once. As to this clone: The target antigen is unknown.

The sequence came from an adult who received the AZD1222 COVID-19 vaccine. The input for sequencing was peripheral blood, taken 28 days after the second AZD1222 dose. The chain couples TRBV20-1 to TRBJ2-1; D gene ambiguous. CDR3 sequence reads: CSARGPNEQFF. CDR3 nucleotides: TGCAGTGCTAGAGGCCCCAATGAGCAGTTCTTC.